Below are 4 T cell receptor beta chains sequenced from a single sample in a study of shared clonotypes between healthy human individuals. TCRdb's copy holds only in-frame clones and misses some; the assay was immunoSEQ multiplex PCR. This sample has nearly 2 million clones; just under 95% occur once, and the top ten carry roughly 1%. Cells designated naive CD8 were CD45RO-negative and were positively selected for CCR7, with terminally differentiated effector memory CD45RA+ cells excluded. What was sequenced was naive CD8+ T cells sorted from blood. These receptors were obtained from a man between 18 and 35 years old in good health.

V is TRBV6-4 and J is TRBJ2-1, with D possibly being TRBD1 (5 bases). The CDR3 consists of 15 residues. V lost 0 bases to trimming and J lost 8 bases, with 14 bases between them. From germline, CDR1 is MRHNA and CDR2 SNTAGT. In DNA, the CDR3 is TGTGCCAGCAGTGACTCGTCGTTGGGGCTCGATGAGCAGTTCTTC. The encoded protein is CASSDSSLGLDEQFF.

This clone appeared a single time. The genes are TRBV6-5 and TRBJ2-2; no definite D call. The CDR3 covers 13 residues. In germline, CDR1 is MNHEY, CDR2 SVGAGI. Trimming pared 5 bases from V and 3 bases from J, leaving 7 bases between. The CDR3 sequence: CASSPRYTGELFF. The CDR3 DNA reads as TGTGCCAGCAGTCCCCGATACACCGGGGAGCTGTTTTTT.

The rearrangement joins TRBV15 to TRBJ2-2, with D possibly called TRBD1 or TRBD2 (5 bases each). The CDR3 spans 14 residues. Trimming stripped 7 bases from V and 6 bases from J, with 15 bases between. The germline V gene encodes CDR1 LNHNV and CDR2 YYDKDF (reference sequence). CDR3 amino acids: CATKGDGGSGELFF. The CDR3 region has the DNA TGTGCCACCAAAGGGGATGGCGGGTCCGGGGAGCTGTTTTTT.

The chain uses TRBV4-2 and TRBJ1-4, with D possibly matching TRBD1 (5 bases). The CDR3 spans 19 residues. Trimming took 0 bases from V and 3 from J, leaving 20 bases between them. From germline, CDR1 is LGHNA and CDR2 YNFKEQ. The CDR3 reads CASSQDPQGSETANEKLFF. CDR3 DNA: TGTGCCAGCAGCCAAGATCCCCAGGGAAGTGAGACAGCTAATGAAAAACTGTTTTTT.